The clone carrying this T cell receptor beta chain appeared many times. Its antigen remains unknown. The sequenced template was cDNA made from the entire isolated RNA. Produced via immunoSEQ multiplex PCR; TCRdb's table is partial and in-frame only. Found here are more than 120,000 clones, 8.5% to 12% of them singletons; the top ten hold under 1.5%. The data are from a study of beta chain features in type 1 diabetes. Looking at the study overall: No age, gender or cell yield differences were seen between patients and healthy donors.

Broader study findings: Cells carrying high TCR expression could end up over-represented when cDNA is sequenced.

One heparinised draw, averaging roughly 0.12 L, was taken per donor. CD45RO/CCR7/CD25/CD127/CD95/CD27 separated CD4+ naive, central memory, regulatory and stem cell-like memory cells by sorting. Deletions cut 0 bases from V and 9 bases from J, with 12 bases between. The germline V gene has CDR1 ENHRY and CDR2 SYGVKD. This CDR3 has 14 residues. The sequence came from a man younger than 35 in good health. Input material: naive CD4+ T cells from blood. The rearrangement joins TRBV10-3 to TRBJ2-1; the D gene is possibly TRBD2 (7 bases). The CDR3 DNA reads as TGTGCCATCAGTGAGTCTGGGGGGGCCCGTGAGCAGTTCTTC. Amino acid sequence: CAISESGGAREQFF.